Listed here are 18 T cell receptor beta chains from one sample, sequenced in a study of T cell responses to AZD1222 COVID-19 vaccine (dated by TCRdb to the early 2020s). This specimen's time point label, interpreted: baseline before first vaccination. The library was made by the immunoSEQ multiplex PCR assay. The immuneACCESS repertoire file appears here via TCRdb, limited to in-frame rearrangements. These files lack a portion of the clones; in checked studies, under half of the deficit traces to unresolved V genes, and the cause of the others is not known. Here the sample has fewer than 300,000 clones; approximately 95% occur a single time. The ten largest clones represent less than 0.65% of the sample. The sample consisted of peripheral blood, taken on day 0 of AZD1222 vaccination. The receptors here all came from an adult in good health.

The sample holds one count of this clone. The V and J genes are TRBV28 and TRBJ1-5; 7 nucleotides line up with TRBD1. Per germline, CDR1 MDHEN and CDR2 SYDVKM. Trimming took 2 bases from V and 9 from J; bases not matched to a gene: 7. The CDR3 is 14 residues long. CDR3 amino acids: CASSLGTVPRPQHF. CDR3 in DNA: TGTGCCAGCAGTTTAGGGACAGTACCACGGCCCCAGCATTTT. Supplemented by reference TRBV28 and TRBJ1-5, the full variable domain reads DVKVTQSSRYLVKRTGEKVFLECVQDMDHENMFWYRQDPGLGLRLIYFSYDVKMKEKGDIPEGYSVSREKKERFSLILESASTNQTSMYLCASSLGTVPRPQHFGDGTRLSIL.

The chain links TRBV6-2 or TRBV6-3 to TRBJ1-1; 11 bases fit TRBD1. Germline lookup yields CDR1 MNHEY and CDR2 SVGEGT. The CDR3 has 17 amino acids. With V trimmed by 2 bases and J by 3 bases, 8 bases remained unmatched. CDR3 in amino acids: CASSYLRDRGWDTEAFF. CDR3 sequence (DNA): TGTGCCAGCAGTTACCTCCGGGACAGGGGGTGGGACACTGAAGCTTTCTTT.

This clone was seen once. V and J are TRBV7-3 and TRBJ2-2; maybe TRBD1 (5 bases). This CDR3 region has 15 residues. Trimming left V 4 bases short and J 0 bases short, with 9 bases between. Germline V gene sequence: CDR1 SGHTA, CDR2 FQGTGA. In nucleotides, the CDR3 is TGTGCCAGCAGCTCAGGGCCGACGAACACCGGGGAGCTGTTTTTT. As protein: CASSSGPTNTGELFF.

The chain links TRBV6-5 to TRBJ1-1; D is undetermined. The CDR3 is made up of 11 amino acids. The germline V and J ends were trimmed by 2 bases and 11 bases, with 9 bases remaining between them. Germline loops: CDR1 MNHEY, CDR2 SVGAGI. CDR3 in amino acids: CASSYRGLAFF. The DNA for the CDR3 is TGTGCCAGCAGTTACCGCGGTTTGGCTTTCTTT.

This clone has just a few counts. The chain joins TRBV19 to TRBJ2-1; tentatively, D is TRBD1 (6 bases). Trimming left V 5 bases short and J 4 bases short, with 15 bases between. The CDR3 is 15 residues long. The germline CDR1 and CDR2 sequences are LNHDA and SQIVND (reference sequence). The CDR3 bases are TGTGCCAGTAGTCTGGGCGTAGGGGGTTACAATGAGCAGTTCTTC. Protein product: CASSLGVGGYNEQFF.

This clone appeared once. The chain uses TRBV27 and TRBJ2-7; 9 bases fit TRBD1. Germline loops: CDR1 MNHEY, CDR2 SMNVEV (reference sequence). V was pared by 6 bases and J by 2 bases, with 5 bases of the junction left unmatched. CDR3 length: 14 residues. The CDR3 region is CASRTTGGTYEQYF. CDR3 sequence (DNA): TGTGCCAGCAGGACGACAGGGGGGACCTACGAGCAGTACTTC.

Only one count was recorded for this clone. The chain recombines TRBV6-4 with TRBJ2-1; D perhaps matches TRBD2 (5 bases). V lost 3 bases and J lost 2, with 11 bases in between. CDR1 is MRHNA and CDR2 is SNTAGT in the germline V gene. This CDR3 region has 15 residues. The CDR3 nucleotides read TGTGCCAGCAGTGAGGCCTCCGGGACCTACAATGAGCAGTTCTTC. Residues: CASSEASGTYNEQFF.

This chain links TRBV7-2 with TRBJ1-1; D call uncertain. Trimming stripped 5 bases from V and 0 bases from J, with 13 bases between. The CDR3 is 15 residues long. The germline gives CDR1 SGHTA, CDR2 FQGNSA. The CDR3 loop is CASSPTVPLNTEAFF. The CDR3 DNA reads TGTGCCAGCAGCCCGACGGTGCCTTTGAACACTGAAGCTTTCTTT. The full variable domain, completed using reference TRBV7-2 and TRBJ1-1, is GAGVSQSPSNKVTEKGKDVELRCDPISGHTALYWYRQSLGQGLEFLIYFQGNSAPDKSGLPSDRFSAERTGGSVSTLTIQRTQQEDSAVYLCASSPTVPLNTEAFFGQGTRLTVV.

The chain employs TRBV19 and TRBJ2-7; D possibly corresponds to TRBD1 (8 bases). The CDR3 sequence is 14 residues long. V lost 5 bases, J lost 3 bases, and 14 bases lay in between. Germline CDR1 LNHDA, CDR2 SQIVND (reference sequence). CDR3 region: CASSGQGGVYEQYF. The CDR3 DNA follows: TGTGCCAGTAGTGGACAGGGAGGGGTCTACGAGCAGTACTTC. Filled out from reference TRBV19 and TRBJ2-7, the complete variable domain reads DGGITQSPKYLFRKEGQNVTLSCEQNLNHDAMYWYRQDPGQGLRLIYYSQIVNDFQKGDIAEGYSVSREKKESFPLTVTSAQKNPTAFYLCASSGQGGVYEQYFGPGTRLTVT.

This sequence joins TRBV28 and TRBJ2-5; 11 positions match TRBD2. The V and J ends lost 6 bases and 5 bases, in that order; junction bases with no gene match: 5. The germline V gene encodes CDR1 MDHEN and CDR2 SYDVKM. The CDR3 is 14 amino acids. The CDR3 DNA sequence: TGTGCCAGCAGACTAGCGGGAGTGATGGAGACCCAGTACTTC. This encodes CASRLAGVMETQYF.

This clone was observed once. The chain employs TRBV6-2 or TRBV6-3 and TRBJ1-1, with D possibly TRBD1 on 5 matching bases. Germline V lookup: CDR1 MNHEY, CDR2 SVGEGT. CDR3 size: 16 residues. Between the trimmed V and J ends, which lost 5 bases and 0 bases, there was a span of 16 bases. CDR3 DNA: TGTGCCAGCAGTCACGTTACGGGAGGGGTGAACACTGAAGCTTTCTTT. Its translation is CASSHVTGGVNTEAFF.

The rearrangement uses TRBV5-1 and TRBJ2-7, with 7 bases fitting TRBD1. The CDR3 has 16 amino acids. The germline V gene encodes CDR1 SGHRS and CDR2 YFSETQ. The V segment lost 1 base and the J segment 2 bases; nucleotides outside the gene matches: 9. In DNA form, the CDR3 reads TGCGCCAGCAGCTTGCCACCCTCCGGGACAGCCTACGAGCAGTACTTC. It codes for CASSLPPSGTAYEQYF. Full variable domain (remainder filled in from reference TRBV5-1 and TRBJ2-7): KAGVTQTPRYLIKTRGQQVTLSCSPISGHRSVSWYQQTPGQGLQFLFEYFSETQRNKGNFPGRFSGRQFSNSRSEMNVSTLELGDSALYLCASSLPPSGTAYEQYFGPGTRLTVT.

This chain uses TRBV18 with TRBJ2-7, with no clear D. The germline V and J ends were trimmed by 3 bases and 6 bases, with 15 bases remaining between them. Germline V CDR1 and CDR2: KGHSH, LQKENI. CDR3 length: 14 amino acids. CDR3 residues: CASSPSADLGEQYF. The CDR3, as DNA: TGTGCCAGCTCACCGTCCGCGGACCTCGGCGAGCAGTACTTC.

The genes are TRBV3-1 (or the pseudogene TRBV3-2) and TRBJ2-7; a weak D match, TRBD2 (5 bases). The CDR3 consists of 12 residues. The V and J ends lost 2 bases and 7 bases respectively, with 9 bases between them. Germline V lookup: CDR1 LGHDT, CDR2 YNNKEL (reference sequence). The CDR3 DNA reads TGTGCCAGCAGCCAATCCCGCGGGGAGCAGTACTTC. Amino acid sequence: CASSQSRGEQYF.

V gene TRBV25-1 combines with J gene TRBJ2-6; D is ambiguous. V was trimmed by 2 bases and J by 0 bases, leaving 14 bases between them. CDR1 MGHDK and CDR2 SYGVNS come from the germline V gene. The CDR3 totals 18 residues. DNA for the CDR3: TGTGCCAGCAGTGAAACCCTCATAGTGAGCTCTGGGGCCAACGTCCTGACTTTC. This encodes CASSETLIVSSGANVLTF.

A single count supports this clone. The chain recombines TRBV29-1 with TRBJ1-1, with D maybe TRBD1 (6 bases). The CDR3 contains 13 residues. CDR1 is SQVTM, CDR2 ANQGSEA, per germline. The V and J ends lost 4 bases and 5 bases respectively, with 14 bases between them. The CDR3 DNA sequence: TGCAGCGTTGCGACAGGAGGAAGGACTGAAGCTTTCTTT. It translates to CSVATGGRTEAFF.

This clone was seen a single time. V usage is TRBV7-9 and J usage is TRBJ1-6; D remains unclear. The CDR3 length is 11 residues. V was clipped by 2 bases and J by 9 bases, with 2 bases between them. From germline, CDR1 is SEHNR and CDR2 FQNEAQ (reference sequence). The CDR3 reads CASSLSSPLHF. CDR3 bases: TGTGCCAGCAGCTTAAGTTCACCCCTCCACTTT. Looking up the rest from reference TRBV7-9 and TRBJ1-6 gives the full variable domain: DTGVSQNPRHKITKRGQNVTFRCDPISEHNRLYWYRQTLGQGPEFLTYFQNEAQLEKSRLLSDRFSAERPKGSFSTLEIQRTEQGDSAMYLCASSLSSPLHFGNGTRLTVT.

This rearrangement joins TRBV6-5 to TRBJ2-7; perhaps TRBD2 as D (5 bases). Trimming cost V 3 bases and J 1 base, with 7 bases left between them. Germline V lookup: CDR1 MNHEY, CDR2 SVGAGI. This CDR3 comprises 13 residues. CDR3 in DNA: TGTGCCAGCAGTTATAGGGAGTCCTACGAGCAGTACTTC. It translates to CASSYRESYEQYF.